These 9 T cell receptor beta chains originate from one sample sequenced in a study of PD-L1 blockade in urothelial cancer (dated by TCRdb to 2016 to 2017). The library came from the immunoSEQ multiplex PCR assay. This is the immuneACCESS table as TCRdb keeps it, with only in-frame sequences that have V and J called. A part of the clones is gone; compared with another copy, unresolved V genes explain less than half, and the rest is unexplained. The sample data list 30,000 to 40,000 clones, and about 82% of these were observed just once. Jointly, the top ten make up 13% to 15% of the sample. What this sample's time point label stands for: pretreatment peripheral blood. This specimen consisted of PBMCs, obtained around atezolizumab (anti-PD-L1) treatment. These receptors were collected from a man older than 75 with urothelial cancer.

The V gene is TRBV27, the J gene TRBJ2-7, with 9 positions matching TRBD2. This CDR3 contains 17 residues. Germline V gene sequence: CDR1 MNHEY, CDR2 SMNVEV (reference sequence). Trimming removed 6 bases from V and 3 bases from J; junction bases left unmatched: 15. CDR3 loop: CASSRSGRSLSFYEQYF. The CDR3 DNA reads as TGTGCCAGCAGCCGGAGCGGGAGGAGCCTTTCTTTCTACGAGCAGTACTTC.

The table lists this clone with a count of one. V is TRBV4-1 and J is TRBJ2-1, with 7 bases that match TRBD2. The ends lost 0 bases at V and 4 bases at J; junction bases unmatched: 6. The germline CDR1 and CDR2 sequences are MGHRA and YSYEKL. CDR3 length: 16 residues. In DNA form, the CDR3 reads TGCGCCAGCAGCCAAGAAGGGACTATTCTTTACAATGAGCAGTTCTTC. Protein product: CASSQEGTILYNEQFF.

This chain uses TRBV11-2 with TRBJ2-1, with no clear D. CDR1 and CDR2 from the germline V gene are SGHAT and FQNNGV. V was trimmed by 2 bases and J by 2 bases, leaving 13 bases between them. CDR3 size: 16 residues. In DNA form, the CDR3 reads TGTGCCAGCAGCTTATGGTCCGGCGGTACCTACAATGAGCAGTTCTTC. This encodes CASSLWSGGTYNEQFF.

V and J are TRBV6-5 and TRBJ1-5, with unresolved D. CDR3 length: 14 residues. The V end lost 4 bases, the J end lost 1 base, and 8 bases lay between the germline ends. The germline gives CDR1 MNHEY, CDR2 SVGAGI. DNA for the CDR3: TGTGCCAGCAGTTCCACTTTGAGCAATCAGCCCCAGCATTTT. Protein sequence: CASSSTLSNQPQHF.

The V gene is TRBV28, the J gene TRBJ2-7; 7 bases are shared with TRBD1. In germline, CDR1 is MDHEN, CDR2 SYDVKM. After removal of 7 bases from V and 4 bases from J, the junction contained 13 bases not matched to a gene. The length of the CDR3 is 15 residues. The CDR3 nucleotides read TGTGCCAGCAACCAGGGGGTCAGGGGCTCTTACGAGCAGTACTTC. It yields the protein CASNQGVRGSYEQYF.

This clone was picked up one time. The genes are TRBV28 and TRBJ2-5; TRBD1 might be the D (6 bases). The CDR3 consists of 14 residues. Germline CDR1 and CDR2: MDHEN and SYDVKM. Between the trimmed V and J ends, which lost 7 bases and 4 bases, there was a span of 16 bases. CDR3 region: CASISPQGPETQYF. CDR3 nucleotide sequence: TGTGCCAGCATCTCTCCACAGGGACCAGAGACCCAGTACTTC.

The V call is TRBV18, the J call TRBJ2-3, with 14 bases lining up with TRBD2. This CDR3 contains 18 residues. J was trimmed by 1 base and V by 3 bases; bases with no gene match: 6. In germline, CDR1 is KGHSH, CDR2 LQKENI. The CDR3 spells CASSPGLAGVIGTDTQYF. Written as DNA, the CDR3 is TGTGCCAGCTCACCGGGACTAGCGGGAGTAATCGGCACAGATACGCAGTATTTT.

The CDR3 is CASREKGGNQPQHF. The CDR3 coding sequence is TGTGCCAGCAGGGAAAAGGGGGGCAATCAGCCCCAGCATTTT. J is TRBJ1-5 and V is TRBV6-1; perhaps TRBD1 as D (6 bases). The CDR3 is made up of 14 amino acids. V was pared by 6 bases and J by 2 bases, with 11 bases between. CDR1 is MNHNS, CDR2 SASEGT, per germline.

J is TRBJ2-7 and V is TRBV30, with 8 bases that match TRBD2. The CDR3 contains 14 residues. The trim removed 5 bases at V and 3 bases at J, leaving 9 bases unmatched. CDR1 and CDR2 (germline): GTSNPN, SVGIG (reference sequence). The CDR3 here is CAWGESGRGYEQYF. The CDR3 DNA sequence: TGTGCCTGGGGGGAGAGCGGGAGAGGCTACGAGCAGTACTTC. Using reference TRBV30 and TRBJ2-7 for the parts outside the CDR3, the full variable domain is SQTIHQWPATLVQPVGSPLSLECTVEGTSNPNLYWYRQAAGRGLQLLFYSVGIGQISSEVPQNLSASRPQDRQFILSSKKLLLSDSGFYLCAWGESGRGYEQYFGPGTRLTVT.